Below, one TCR beta chain is given with its context. Its matching antigen is unknown. Using roughly 180 ng DNA, some 30,000 T cell genomes, the sorted-subset replicate PCRs were run. Repertoires were generated with immunoSEQ multiplex PCR, while TCRdb's copy carries only in-frame clones and drops some. Among 550,000 to 750,000 clones listed, nearly 97% were seen once. The sample originates from a study of shared clonotypes between healthy human individuals. Overall study context: For every donor, three CD4 naive, three CD4 memory, two CD8 naive and one CD8 memory plates were used.

The CDR3 has 16 residues. The junction had 7 bases not matched to a gene; V was cut back by 0 bases and J by 6 bases. Germline V gene lookup returns CDR1 MNHEY and CDR2 SMNVEV (reference sequence). Naive CD8 cells lacked CD45RO and underwent positive selection for CCR7, leaving out terminally differentiated effector memory CD45RA+ cells. Overall study results and limits: Across subsets, estimated richness was generally greater for naive than for memory populations. The sharing of around 5% of naive CD4 clonotypes was seen across a few donors.

The genes are TRBV27 and TRBJ2-1, with 8 nucleotides matching TRBD2. The sample taken for sequencing was naive CD8+ T cells sorted from blood. This receptor was obtained from a woman aged 30 to 39 in good health. In nucleotides, the CDR3 is TGTGCCAGCAGTTTATCTAGCGGGACGTTCCGCAATGAGCAGTTCTTC. Its protein product is CASSLSSGTFRNEQFF.